This T cell receptor (beta chain) was captured in a study of blood T cell repertoires in COVID-19. The wider study: The origin of the acute and convalescent COVID-19 samples was the United States, Italy and Spain.

The age range of participants was about 18 to 90 years, with residence in under 25 US areas. A PCR-confirmed or clinician-diagnosed COVID-19 case had contacted exposed participants within 2 weeks of entry. CDR3 length: 12 residues. V lost 3 bases and J 5 bases, leaving 11 bases between the germline ends. The germline gives CDR1 SQVTM, CDR2 ANQGSEA. Data came from immunoSEQ multiplex PCR; TCRdb stores just in-frame clones and leaves some out. The sample shows roughly 240,000 clones, about four fifths of them seen only once. This receptor was obtained from a woman between 40 and 50 years old who had been exposed to COVID-19. Material: PBMCs or T cells enriched from blood (not recorded which). V and J are TRBV29-1 and TRBJ2-7; D unresolved. The CDR3 nucleotides read TGCAGCGTTGAGGGCATGGCCAACGAGCAGTACTTC. Protein sequence: CSVEGMANEQYF.